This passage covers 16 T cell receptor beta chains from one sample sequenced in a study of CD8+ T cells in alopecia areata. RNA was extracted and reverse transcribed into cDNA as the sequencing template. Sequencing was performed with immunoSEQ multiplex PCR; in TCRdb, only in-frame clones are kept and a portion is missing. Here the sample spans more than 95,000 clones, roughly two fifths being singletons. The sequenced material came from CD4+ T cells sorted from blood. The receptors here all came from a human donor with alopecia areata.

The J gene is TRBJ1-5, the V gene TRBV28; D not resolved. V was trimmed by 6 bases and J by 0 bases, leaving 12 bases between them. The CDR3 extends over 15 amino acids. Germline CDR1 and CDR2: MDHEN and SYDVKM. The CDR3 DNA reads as TGTGCCAGCAGACCCGGGAGGTATAGCAATCAGCCCCAGCATTTT. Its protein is CASRPGRYSNQPQHF.

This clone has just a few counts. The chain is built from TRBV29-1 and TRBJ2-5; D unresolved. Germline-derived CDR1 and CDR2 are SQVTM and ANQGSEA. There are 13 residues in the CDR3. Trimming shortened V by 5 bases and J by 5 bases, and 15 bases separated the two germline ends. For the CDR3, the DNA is TGCAGCGTTAACTTAGCCCTGGGCGAGACCCAGTACTTC. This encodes CSVNLALGETQYF.

The CDR3 is CASTRSSYNEQFF. The DNA of the CDR3 is TGTGCCAGTACCCGGAGCTCCTACAATGAGCAGTTCTTC. The J gene is TRBJ2-1, the V gene TRBV19; D gene uncertain. Looked up from germline, CDR1 is LNHDA and CDR2 is SQIVND (reference sequence). This CDR3 contains 13 residues. Trimming pared 7 bases from V and 0 bases from J, leaving 7 bases between.

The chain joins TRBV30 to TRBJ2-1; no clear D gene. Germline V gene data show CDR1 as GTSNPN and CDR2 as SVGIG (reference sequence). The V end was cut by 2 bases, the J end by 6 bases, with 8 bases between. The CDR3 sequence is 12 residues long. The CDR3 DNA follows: TGTGCCTGGAGTCAATTATCCAATGAGCAGTTCTTC. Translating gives CAWSQLSNEQFF.

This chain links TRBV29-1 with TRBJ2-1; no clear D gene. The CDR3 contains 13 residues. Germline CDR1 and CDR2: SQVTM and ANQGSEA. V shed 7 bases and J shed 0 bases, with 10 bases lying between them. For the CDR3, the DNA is TGCAGCGCCGCCAGGAACTCCTACAATGAGCAGTTCTTC. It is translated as CSAARNSYNEQFF.

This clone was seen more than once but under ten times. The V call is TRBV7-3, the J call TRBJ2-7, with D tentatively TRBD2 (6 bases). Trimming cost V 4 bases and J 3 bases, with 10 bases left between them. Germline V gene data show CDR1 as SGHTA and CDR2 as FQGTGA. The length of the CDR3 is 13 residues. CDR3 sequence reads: CASSSAGSYEQYF. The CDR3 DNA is TGTGCCAGCAGCTCCGCGGGGAGCTACGAGCAGTACTTC.

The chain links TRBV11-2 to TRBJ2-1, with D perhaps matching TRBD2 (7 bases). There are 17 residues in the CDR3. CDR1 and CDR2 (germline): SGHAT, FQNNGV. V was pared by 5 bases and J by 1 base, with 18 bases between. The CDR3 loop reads CASSPQRGGVSYNEQFF. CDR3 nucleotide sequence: TGTGCCAGCAGCCCCCAAAGGGGGGGTGTGTCCTACAATGAGCAGTTCTTC.

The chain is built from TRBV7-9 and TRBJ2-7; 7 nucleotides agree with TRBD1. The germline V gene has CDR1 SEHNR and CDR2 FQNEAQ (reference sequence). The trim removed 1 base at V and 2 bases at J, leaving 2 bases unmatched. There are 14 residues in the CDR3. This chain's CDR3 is CASSLEGGAYEQYF. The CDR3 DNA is TGTGCCAGCAGCTTAGAAGGGGGCGCCTACGAGCAGTACTTC.

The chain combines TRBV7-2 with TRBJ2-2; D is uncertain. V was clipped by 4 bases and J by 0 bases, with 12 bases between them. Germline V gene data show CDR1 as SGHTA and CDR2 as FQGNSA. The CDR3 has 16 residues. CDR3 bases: TGTGCCAGCAGCTCTAGAAGACTGACGAACACCGGGGAGCTGTTTTTT. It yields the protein CASSSRRLTNTGELFF.

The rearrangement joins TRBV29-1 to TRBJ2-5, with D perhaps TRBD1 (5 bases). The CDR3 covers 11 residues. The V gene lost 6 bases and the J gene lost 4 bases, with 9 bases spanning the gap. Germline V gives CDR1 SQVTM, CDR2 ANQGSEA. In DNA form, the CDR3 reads TGCAGCGTAGGACACACAGAGACCCAGTACTTC. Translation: CSVGHTETQYF.

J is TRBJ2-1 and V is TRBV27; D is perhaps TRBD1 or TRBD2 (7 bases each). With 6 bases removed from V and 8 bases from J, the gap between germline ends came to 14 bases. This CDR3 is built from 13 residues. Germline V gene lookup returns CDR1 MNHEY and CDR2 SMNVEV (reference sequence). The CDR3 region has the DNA TGTGCCAGCAGATTGACAGGGAGGGATGAGCAGTTCTTC. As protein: CASRLTGRDEQFF.

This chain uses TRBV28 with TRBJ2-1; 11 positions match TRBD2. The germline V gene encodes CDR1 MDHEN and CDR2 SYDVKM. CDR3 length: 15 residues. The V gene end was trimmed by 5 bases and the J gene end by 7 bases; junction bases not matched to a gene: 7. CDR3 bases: TGTGCCAGCAGTCCCCCCAGACTAGCGGGAAATGAGCAGTTCTTC. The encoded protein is CASSPPRLAGNEQFF. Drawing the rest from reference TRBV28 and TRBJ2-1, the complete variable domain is DVKVTQSSRYLVKRTGEKVFLECVQDMDHENMFWYRQDPGLGLRLIYFSYDVKMKEKGDIPEGYSVSREKKERFSLILESASTNQTSMYLCASSPPRLAGNEQFFGPGTRLTVL.

In nucleotides, the CDR3 is TGCGCCAGCAGCCGTACATCCTACAATGAGCAGTTCTTC. Translation: CASSRTSYNEQFF. This chain connects TRBV4-1 to TRBJ2-1; D remains unclear. The germline V gene encodes CDR1 MGHRA and CDR2 YSYEKL. V was trimmed by 4 bases and J by 1 base, leaving 5 bases between them. The CDR3 spans 13 residues.

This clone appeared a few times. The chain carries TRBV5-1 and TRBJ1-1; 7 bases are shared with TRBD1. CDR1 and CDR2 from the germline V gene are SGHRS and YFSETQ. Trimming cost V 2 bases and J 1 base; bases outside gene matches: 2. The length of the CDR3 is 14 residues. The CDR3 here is CASSFRQGNTEAFF. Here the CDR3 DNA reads TGCGCCAGCAGCTTCCGACAGGGGAACACTGAAGCTTTCTTT.

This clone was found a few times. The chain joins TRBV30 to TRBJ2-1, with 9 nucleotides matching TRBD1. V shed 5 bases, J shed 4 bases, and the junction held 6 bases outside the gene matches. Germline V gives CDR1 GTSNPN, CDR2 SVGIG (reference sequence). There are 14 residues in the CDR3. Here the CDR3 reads CAWDRDRVYNEQFF. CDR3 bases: TGTGCCTGGGACCGGGACAGGGTTTACAATGAGCAGTTCTTC.

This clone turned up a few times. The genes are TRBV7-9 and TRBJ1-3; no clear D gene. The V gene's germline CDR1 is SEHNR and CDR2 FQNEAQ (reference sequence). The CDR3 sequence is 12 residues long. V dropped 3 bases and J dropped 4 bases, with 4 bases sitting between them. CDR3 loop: CASSFGGNTIYF. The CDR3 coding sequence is TGTGCCAGCAGCTTCGGGGGAAACACCATATATTTT.